A selection of T cell receptor beta chains follows, all from one sample in a study of blood T cell repertoires in COVID-19. Only in-frame clones appear in the TCRdb table, and some are missing; sequencing was by immunoSEQ multiplex PCR. Counted here are around 250,000 clones, around 86% occurring once; the ten biggest clones make up around 15%. The sample taken for sequencing was PBMCs or T cells enriched from blood (not recorded which). The receptor set was obtained from a man between 18 and 29 years old who had recovered from COVID-19. CDR3s leave out the opening cysteine and the closing phenylalanine or tryptophan. The D gene is left open where the match is weak. Size values are once, few and many counts, or a class for expanded clones, and some rows have none.

TRBV2,.,TRBJ2-5,TRBD2,ASSVPSGAGTQY
TRBV5-5,few,TRBJ2-7,TRBD2,ASSLDPGGTYEQY
TRBV5-1,.,TRBJ1-6,.,ASSFARSSYNSPLH
TRBV7-9,once,TRBJ1-4,TRBD1,ASSLGTGSEKLF
TRBV10-1,.,TRBJ2-3,.,ASSGGTGSVGRPSTDTQY
TRBV28,.,TRBJ1-4,TRBD1,ASSLPGTATNEKLF
TRBV5-1,.,TRBJ2-1,TRBD2,ASSLAAGTSGRYNEQF
TRBV5-1,.,TRBJ2-3,TRBD2,ASSDIAGAGDTQY
TRBV28,once,TRBJ1-2,TRBD1,ASSFRTGVYGYT
TRBV7-3,.,TRBJ2-1,TRBD1,ASSLIGGVGNEQF
TRBV6-5,.,TRBJ1-5,.,ASRGGVYNQPQH
TRBV12-3/TRBV12-4,.,TRBJ2-3,TRBD1,ASSPGTGAQY
TRBV7-9,.,TRBJ1-1,.,ASSFDRHPGGTEAF
TRBV5-1,.,TRBJ2-1,TRBD1,ASSRGQVMDNEQF
TRBV9,few,TRBJ2-7,TRBD1,ASSMGQGGSYEQY
TRBV5-5,.,TRBJ1-1,TRBD1,ASSLDYRGWNTEAF
TRBV9,.,TRBJ2-5,.,ASSGPWGTALETQY
TRBV27,.,TRBJ1-6,TRBD1,ASSPGTGRSPLH
TRBV19,.,TRBJ2-7,.,ASSIPGSSYEQY
TRBV7-8,.,TRBJ1-5,.,ASSLGHHSNQPQH
TRBV7-9,.,TRBJ2-2,.,ASSLRANTGELF
TRBV27,once,TRBJ2-1,TRBD2,ASTDGTSGNEQF
TRBV5-4,.,TRBJ1-6,.,ASSPERGSSPLH
TRBV5-1,.,TRBJ2-3,TRBD2,ASRTSGGAGDTQY
TRBV9,.,TRBJ2-7,.,ASSVGRGSDYEQY
TRBV28,once,TRBJ2-7,TRBD2,ASSPLAESSYEQY
TRBV27,once,TRBJ1-1,.,ASKFRHRDQHMNTEAF
TRBV3-1/TRBV3-2,.,TRBJ1-2,TRBD1,ASSQELLSGGSGYT
TRBV5-8,few,TRBJ2-1,TRBD2,ASSLGEGRYNEQF
TRBV7-2,.,TRBJ2-5,TRBD1,ASSLGVGTEETQY
TRBV7-9,.,TRBJ1-5,TRBD1,ASSSPGQGGNQPQH
TRBV27,.,TRBJ2-5,TRBD1,ASGTGTVRKTQY
TRBV6-5,.,TRBJ2-1,TRBD2,ASGREPGSYNEQF
TRBV19,.,TRBJ2-5,TRBD2,ASSRPTSGVKETQY
TRBV3-1/TRBV3-2,.,TRBJ1-1,.,ASSQLSGTEAF
TRBV7-9,.,TRBJ2-7,.,ASSLAAGAYEQY
TRBV27,once,TRBJ2-5,TRBD1,ASSFSGQAINQETQY
TRBV6-5,.,TRBJ2-2,.,ASSYWAGKVTGELF
TRBV18,.,TRBJ2-7,.,ASSPHGGSYEQY
TRBV5-1,.,TRBJ2-5,TRBD1,ASSWGRTGVQETQY
TRBV27,.,TRBJ2-1,.,ASSLFPGGRLYEQF
TRBV4-2,.,TRBJ1-2,TRBD1,ASSQDFPPGTGGNYGYT
TRBV4-1,.,TRBJ2-7,TRBD1,ASSQSDRGQYEQY
TRBV6-5,.,TRBJ2-6,TRBD1,ATRGQASGANVLT
TRBV3-1/TRBV3-2,.,TRBJ1-3,TRBD1,ASSNRGAMGNTIY
TRBV11-2,once,TRBJ2-1,.,ASSLVGDEQF
TRBV6-6,.,TRBJ1-2,.,ASSSRQTNYGYT
TRBV5-1,.,TRBJ2-7,.,ASSLVPGVYEQY
TRBV9,once,TRBJ2-7,TRBD2,ASSPRTSETYEQY
TRBV6-5,.,TRBJ1-1,.,ASSYEGDTEAF
TRBV7-2,.,TRBJ2-1,TRBD2,ASSSPVGTSGWNEQF
TRBV19,.,TRBJ2-7,TRBD1,ASSTGTAAYEQY
TRBV7-7,.,TRBJ2-5,TRBD1,ASSKGTVLYQETQY